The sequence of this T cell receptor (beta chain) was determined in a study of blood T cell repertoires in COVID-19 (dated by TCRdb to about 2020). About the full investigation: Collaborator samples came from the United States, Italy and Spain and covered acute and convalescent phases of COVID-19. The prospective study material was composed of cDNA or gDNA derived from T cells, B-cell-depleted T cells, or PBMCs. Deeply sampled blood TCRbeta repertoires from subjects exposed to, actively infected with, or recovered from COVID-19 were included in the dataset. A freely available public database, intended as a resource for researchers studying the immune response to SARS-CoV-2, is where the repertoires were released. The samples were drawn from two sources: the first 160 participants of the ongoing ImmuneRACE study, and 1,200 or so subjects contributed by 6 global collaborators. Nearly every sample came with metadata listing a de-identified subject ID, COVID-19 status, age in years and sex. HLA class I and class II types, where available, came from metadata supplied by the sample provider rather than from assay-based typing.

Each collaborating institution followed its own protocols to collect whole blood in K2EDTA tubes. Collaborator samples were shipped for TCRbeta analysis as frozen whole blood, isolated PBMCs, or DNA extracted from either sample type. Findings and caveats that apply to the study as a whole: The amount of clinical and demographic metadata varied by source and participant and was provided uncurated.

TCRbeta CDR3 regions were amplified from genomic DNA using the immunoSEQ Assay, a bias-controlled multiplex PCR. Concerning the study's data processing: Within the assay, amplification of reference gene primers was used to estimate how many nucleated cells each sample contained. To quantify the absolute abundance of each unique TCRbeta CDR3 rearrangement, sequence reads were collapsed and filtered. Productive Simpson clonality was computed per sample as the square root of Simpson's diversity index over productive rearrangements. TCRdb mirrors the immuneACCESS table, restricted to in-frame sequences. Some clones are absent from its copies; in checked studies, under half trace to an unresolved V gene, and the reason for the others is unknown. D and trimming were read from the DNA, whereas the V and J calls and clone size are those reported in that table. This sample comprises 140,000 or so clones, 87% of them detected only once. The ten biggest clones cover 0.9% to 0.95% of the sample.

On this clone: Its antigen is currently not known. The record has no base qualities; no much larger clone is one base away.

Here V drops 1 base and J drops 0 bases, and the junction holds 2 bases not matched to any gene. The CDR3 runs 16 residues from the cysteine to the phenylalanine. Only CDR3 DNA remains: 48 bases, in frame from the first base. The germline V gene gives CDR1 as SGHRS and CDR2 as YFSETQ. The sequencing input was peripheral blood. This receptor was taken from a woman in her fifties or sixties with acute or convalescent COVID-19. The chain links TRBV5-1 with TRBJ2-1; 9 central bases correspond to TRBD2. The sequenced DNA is TGCGCCAGCAGCTTGAATAGCGGGGGCTCCTACAATGAGCAGTTCTTC. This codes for CASSLNSGGSYNEQFF.